The 15 T cell receptor beta chains below come from one sample, sequenced in a study of blood T cell repertoires in COVID-19. TCRdb's table, derived via immunoSEQ multiplex PCR, lists solely in-frame clones and lacks some. The sample lists approximately 45,000 clones; approximately 86% were seen once. Sequences were obtained from peripheral blood. The receptors come from a human donor in a cohort sampled during active COVID-19.

Only a few counts were recorded for this clone. V gene TRBV5-1 combines with J gene TRBJ1-5, with 7 nucleotides matching TRBD1. V shed 3 bases and J 5 bases; nucleotides not matched to a gene: 8. Germline V CDR1 and CDR2: SGHRS, YFSETQ. The length of the CDR3 is 15 residues. DNA for the CDR3: TGCGCCAGCAGCTCTACAGGGGACCCTGATCAGCCCCAGCATTTT. As protein: CASSSTGDPDQPQHF.

This clone was seen only a few times. The gene calls are TRBV19 and TRBJ1-6; 8 bases agree with TRBD1. V shed 8 bases, J shed 7 bases, and the junction held 7 bases outside the gene matches. The CDR3 consists of 14 residues. The germline CDR1 and CDR2 sequences are LNHDA and SQIVND (reference sequence). CDR3 DNA sequence: TGTGCCAGTCGTGGGCAGGGGGCCAATTCACCCCTCCACTTT. Its translation is CASRGQGANSPLHF.

This chain joins TRBV7-9 and TRBJ1-2; D is possibly TRBD1 (6 bases). The germline gives CDR1 SEHNR, CDR2 FQNEAQ (reference sequence). V gave up 5 bases and J gave up 8 bases, with 12 bases separating them. The CDR3 extends over 12 amino acids. The CDR3 nucleotides are TGTGCCAGCAGCCCAGGGGTACACGGCTACACCTTC. As protein: CASSPGVHGYTF.

The chain couples TRBV10-3 to TRBJ2-7, with D hard to call. V dropped 0 bases and J dropped 0 bases, with 9 bases sitting between them. The CDR3 totals 15 residues. CDR1 is ENHRY and CDR2 is SYGVKD in the germline V gene. The CDR3 DNA follows: TGTGCCATCAGTGAGTCGCAGGTCCTCTCCTACGAGCAGTACTTC. Protein product: CAISESQVLSYEQYF.

V gene TRBV19 combines with J gene TRBJ2-3; 9 bases align to TRBD2. This CDR3 has 15 residues. V trimming: 5 bases; J trimming: 1 base; junction bases outside the gene matches: 4. Germline V CDR1 and CDR2: LNHDA, SQIVND (reference sequence). CDR3 protein: CASSPRTSGTDTQYF. In DNA, the CDR3 is TGTGCCAGTAGTCCCCGGACTAGCGGCACAGATACGCAGTATTTT.

The chain has TRBV2 and TRBJ1-6, with a tentative D call TRBD1 (6 bases). The CDR3 runs 12 residues. Per the germline V gene, CDR1 is SNHLY and CDR2 is FYNNEI. Trimming removed 9 bases at V and 5 bases at J, with 8 bases between. The CDR3 nucleotides read TGTGCCAGGGGGGCCCATAATTCACCCCTCCACTTT. Its protein product is CARGAHNSPLHF.

The chain links TRBV5-8 to TRBJ2-7; TRBD2 might be the D (6 bases). The V gene's germline CDR1 is SGHTS and CDR2 YDEGEE. The V end lost 4 bases, the J end lost 3 bases, and 23 bases lay between the germline ends. This CDR3 is 17 amino acids long. CDR3 loop: CASSKGTVTTVNYEQYF. The CDR3 coding sequence is TGTGCCAGCAGCAAGGGGACTGTTACTACAGTAAACTACGAGCAGTACTTC.

The rearrangement links TRBV2 to TRBJ1-2; a possible D gene is TRBD1 (6 bases). The CDR3 is 13 amino acids. The germline gives CDR1 SNHLY, CDR2 FYNNEI. Trimming took 5 bases from V and 4 from J, leaving 11 bases between them. The CDR3: CASSPGQSYGYTF. CDR3 DNA sequence: TGTGCCAGCAGTCCAGGACAGAGCTATGGCTACACCTTC.

V gene TRBV5-1 combines with J gene TRBJ2-7, with 7 bases lining up with TRBD1. CDR3 length: 16 residues. The V segment lost 3 bases and the J segment 2 bases; nucleotides outside the gene matches: 11. Germline V CDR1 and CDR2: SGHRS, YFSETQ. For the CDR3, the DNA is TGCGCCAGCAGCTCGGGACAGACCATCCTCACCTACGAGCAGTACTTC. The encoded protein is CASSSGQTILTYEQYF.

The chain is built from TRBV7-8 and TRBJ2-5; 9 nucleotides align to TRBD2. After removal of 5 bases from V and 4 bases from J, the junction contained 11 bases not matched to a gene. Germline V gene sequence: CDR1 SGHVS, CDR2 FQNEAQ. This CDR3 region has 16 residues. The chain's CDR3 is CASSPRAGGAIETQYF. The CDR3 nucleotides are TGTGCCAGCAGCCCGCGGGCGGGGGGGGCGATAGAGACCCAGTACTTC.

V is TRBV6-5 and J is TRBJ2-2; D might be TRBD2 (5 bases). Between the trimmed V and J ends, which lost 0 bases and 3 bases, there was a span of 11 bases. Germline V CDR1 and CDR2: MNHEY, SVGAGI. The CDR3 length is 16 residues. The CDR3 DNA sequence: TGTGCCAGCAGTTACTCTGAAGGACTTTACACCGGGGAGCTGTTTTTT. Translated: CASSYSEGLYTGELFF.

The genes are TRBV14 and TRBJ2-5; D not certain. The CDR3 covers 16 residues. Germline assignment: CDR1 SGHDN and CDR2 FVKESK. V lost 5 bases to trimming and J lost 1 base, with 17 bases between them. The CDR3 spells CASSKFSLVIQETQYF. CDR3 in DNA: TGTGCCAGCAGCAAATTCTCCCTAGTGATCCAAGAGACCCAGTACTTC.

The CDR3 DNA sequence: TGTGCCATCAGTGAGGGGACTAGCGGGAGGGGGGTGGAGCAGTTCTTC. The encoded protein is CAISEGTSGRGVEQFF. The rearrangement links TRBV10-3 to TRBJ2-1; TRBD2 agrees at 16 bases. Germline assignment: CDR1 ENHRY and CDR2 SYGVKD. CDR3 length equals 16 residues. With 2 bases clipped from V and 10 bases from J, the junction kept 5 bases outside the gene matches.

V is TRBV7-2 and J is TRBJ1-1, with D possibly TRBD1 on 6 matching bases. This CDR3 region has 13 residues. V gave up 6 bases and J gave up 2 bases, with 10 bases separating them. Germline CDR1 is SGHTA and CDR2 is FQGNSA. CDR3 region: CASRTDRNTEAFF. The CDR3 nucleotides read TGTGCCAGCAGAACGGACAGAAACACTGAAGCTTTCTTT.

The V call is TRBV27, the J call TRBJ1-6; D gene uncertain. This CDR3 contains 18 residues. Trimming removed 2 bases at V and 0 bases at J, with 14 bases between. The germline CDR1 and CDR2 sequences are MNHEY and SMNVEV (reference sequence). CDR3 nucleotide sequence: TGTGCCAGCAGTTTACAGGCACGGGGAACCTCCTATAATTCACCCCTCCACTTT. Its protein product is CASSLQARGTSYNSPLHF.